The source of this TCR beta chain is a study of blood T cell repertoires in COVID-19. On the study more broadly: The origin of the acute and convalescent COVID-19 samples was the United States, Italy and Spain.

Trimming cost V 5 bases and J 10 bases; bases outside gene matches: 8. The germline V gene has CDR1 MNHEY and CDR2 SVGAGI. The CDR3 extends over 14 amino acids. Libraries were prepared by immunoSEQ multiplex PCR; TCRdb keeps only in-frame clonotypes and omits some of them. The table lists 250,000 or so clones, just under 85% of them singletons, with more than 6% in the top ten. The chain combines TRBV6-5 with TRBJ1-6, with 7 bases identical to TRBD1. The source material was peripheral blood. This sequence originates from a woman in her fifties or sixties with active or convalescent COVID-19. CDR3 residues: CASSPGQAVSPLHF. Here the CDR3 DNA reads TGTGCCAGCAGTCCAGGACAGGCGGTCTCACCCCTCCACTTT.